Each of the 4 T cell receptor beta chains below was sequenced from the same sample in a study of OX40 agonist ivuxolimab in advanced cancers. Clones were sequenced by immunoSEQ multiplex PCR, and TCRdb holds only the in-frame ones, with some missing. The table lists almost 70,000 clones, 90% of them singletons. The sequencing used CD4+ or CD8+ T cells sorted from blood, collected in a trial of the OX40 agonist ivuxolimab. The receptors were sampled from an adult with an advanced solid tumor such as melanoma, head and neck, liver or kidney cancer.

The CDR3 nucleotides read TGTGCCAGCAGGCCCCCACAGGGACCCGGGGAGCTGTTTTTT. This translates into CASRPPQGPGELFF. The chain carries TRBV27 and TRBJ2-2; D possibly corresponds to TRBD1 (6 bases). CDR1 and CDR2 from the germline V gene are MNHEY and SMNVEV (reference sequence). V was shortened by 6 bases and J by 6 bases, with 14 bases between the two germline ends. The CDR3 is 14 residues long.

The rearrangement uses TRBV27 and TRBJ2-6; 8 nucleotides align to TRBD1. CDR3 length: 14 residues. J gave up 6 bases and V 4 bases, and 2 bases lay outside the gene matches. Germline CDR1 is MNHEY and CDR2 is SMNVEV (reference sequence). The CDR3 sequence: CASSYRGVANVLTF. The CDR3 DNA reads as TGTGCCAGCAGTTACAGGGGGGTGGCCAACGTCCTGACTTTC.

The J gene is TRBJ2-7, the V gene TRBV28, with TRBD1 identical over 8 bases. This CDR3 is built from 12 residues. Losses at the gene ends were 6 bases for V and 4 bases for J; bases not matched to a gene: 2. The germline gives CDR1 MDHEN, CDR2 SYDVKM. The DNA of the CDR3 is TGTGCCAGCAGATACAGGGGGTACGAGCAGTACTTC. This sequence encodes CASRYRGYEQYF.

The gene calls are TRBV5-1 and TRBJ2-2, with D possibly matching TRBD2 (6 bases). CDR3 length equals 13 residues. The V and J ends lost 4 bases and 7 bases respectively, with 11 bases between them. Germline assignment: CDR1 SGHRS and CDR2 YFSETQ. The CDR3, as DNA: TGCGCCAGCAGCAATCCCGGGGGCGGGGAGCTGTTTTTT. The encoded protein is CASSNPGGGELFF. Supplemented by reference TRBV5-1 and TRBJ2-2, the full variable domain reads KAGVTQTPRYLIKTRGQQVTLSCSPISGHRSVSWYQQTPGQGLQFLFEYFSETQRNKGNFPGRFSGRQFSNSRSEMNVSTLELGDSALYLCASSNPGGGELFFGEGSRLTVL.